The clone carrying this T cell receptor (beta chain) has ten or more counts. Its target is not known. Via MiXCR, TCRdb re-called the PCR reads. Counted here are about 53,000 clones, 20% to 25% occurring once; the ten biggest clones make up roughly 3.7%. Trimming removed 5 bases at V and 7 bases at J, with 14 bases between. This CDR3 contains 13 residues. Germline V CDR1 and CDR2: LNHDA, SQIVND (reference sequence). These data are taken from a study of metastatic and nonmetastatic thyroid tumors. Across the study: Thyroid patients, malignant and benign, had repertoires compared across blood and tumor or nodule tissue.

None of the patients had undergone any treatment ahead of thyroid surgery. Points from the study as a whole: The study reportedly found significantly higher TCR beta diversity in malignant thyroid tumors than benign nodules, in blood and tumor.

The sequencing input was blood. The TCR originated in a female donor with papillary thyroid cancer or a benign thyroid nodule (not recorded which). Some clones in this sample may be carry-over from other donors' samples. The rearrangement uses TRBV19 and TRBJ2-5; D unclear. The CDR3 DNA reads as TGTGCCAGTAGTCCCGGCGCCCCCGGGACCCAGTACTTC. Amino acid sequence: CASSPGAPGTQYF.